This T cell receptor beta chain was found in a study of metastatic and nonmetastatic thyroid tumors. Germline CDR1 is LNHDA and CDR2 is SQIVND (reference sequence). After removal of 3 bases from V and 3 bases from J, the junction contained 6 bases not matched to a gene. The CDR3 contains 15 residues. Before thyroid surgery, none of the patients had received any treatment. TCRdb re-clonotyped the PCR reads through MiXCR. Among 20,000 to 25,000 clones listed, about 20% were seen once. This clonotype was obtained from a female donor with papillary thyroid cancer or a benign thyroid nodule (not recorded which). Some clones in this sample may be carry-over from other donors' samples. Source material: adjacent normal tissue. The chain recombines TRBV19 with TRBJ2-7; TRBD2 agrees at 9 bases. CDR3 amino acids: CASSMTSGRVYEQYF. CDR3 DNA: TGTGCCAGTAGTATGACTAGCGGTAGGGTCTACGAGCAGTACTTC. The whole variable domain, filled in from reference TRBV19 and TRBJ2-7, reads DGGITQSPKYLFRKEGQNVTLSCEQNLNHDAMYWYRQDPGQGLRLIYYSQIVNDFQKGDIAEGYSVSREKKESFPLTVTSAQKNPTAFYLCASSMTSGRVYEQYFGPGTRLTVT.